This TCR beta chain was recorded in a study of neoadjuvant anti-PD-1 for oral cavity cancer. Study background: Nivolumab at 3 mg/kg was mostly given biweekly, three to four doses, pre-surgery. Patients without progression got a fourth dose around day 43.

This clone was counted a single time. Six replicates per PBMC sample, mostly from about 500 ng of genomic DNA. Profiling relied on immunoSEQ multiplex PCR, and the TCRdb table lists in-frame clones only, not all of them. The table lists tens of thousands of clones, approximately 79% of them singletons. Per the germline V gene, CDR1 is ENHRY and CDR2 is SYGVKD. V lost 5 bases and J 0 bases, leaving 13 bases between the germline ends. The CDR3 is 15 residues long. Source: PBMCs, taken before nivolumab (anti-PD-1) treatment. V and J are TRBV10-3 and TRBJ1-1; perhaps TRBD1 as D (6 bases). This sequence was found in a person aged 40 to 85 with oral cavity squamous cell carcinoma. CDR3 in DNA: TGTGCCATCAGTTCGGTTGGACAGATGAACACTGAAGCTTTCTTT. Its translation is CAISSVGQMNTEAFF.